Here is one T cell receptor (beta chain) with its context. The sample originates from a study of PD-1 blockade in classical Hodgkin lymphoma. Every patient experienced relapse after autologous stem cell transplantation, and brentuximab vedotin exposure varied. Best overall response was complete response, partial response or progressive disease in these relapsed/refractory classical Hodgkin lymphoma patients. The data were produced by immunoSEQ multiplex PCR, yet TCRdb's version contains in-frame clones alone and is incomplete. The data contain over 25,000 clones, less than 80% of them singletons. The V gene's germline CDR1 is MNHNS and CDR2 SASEGT. The CDR3 runs 13 residues. Trimming removed 7 bases from V and 0 bases from J, with 10 bases in between.

The V gene is TRBV6-1, the J gene TRBJ2-7; tentative D call: TRBD2 (5 bases). The TCR was taken from a human donor with classical Hodgkin lymphoma. The starting material was peripheral blood mononuclear cells (PBMCs), obtained before the second cycle of nivolumab. CDR3 DNA: TGTGCCAGCAAAACGGGGAACTCCTACGAGCAGTACTTC. This sequence encodes CASKTGNSYEQYF.